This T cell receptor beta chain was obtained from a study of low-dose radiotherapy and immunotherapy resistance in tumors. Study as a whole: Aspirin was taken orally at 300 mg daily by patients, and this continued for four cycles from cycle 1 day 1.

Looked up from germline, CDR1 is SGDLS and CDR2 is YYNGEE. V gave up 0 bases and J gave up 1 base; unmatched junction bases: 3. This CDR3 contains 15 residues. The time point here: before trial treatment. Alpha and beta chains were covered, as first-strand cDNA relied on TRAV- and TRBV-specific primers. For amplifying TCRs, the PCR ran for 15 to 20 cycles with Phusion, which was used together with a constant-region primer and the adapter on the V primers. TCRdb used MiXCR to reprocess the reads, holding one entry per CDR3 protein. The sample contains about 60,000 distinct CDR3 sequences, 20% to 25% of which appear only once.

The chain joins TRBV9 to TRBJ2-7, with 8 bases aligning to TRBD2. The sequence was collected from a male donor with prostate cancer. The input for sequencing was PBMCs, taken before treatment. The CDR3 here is CASSVDGRGSYEQYF. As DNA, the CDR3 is TGTGCCAGCAGCGTAGACGGGAGGGGATCCTACGAGCAGTACTTC.